This TCR beta chain emerged from a study of blood T cell repertoires in COVID-19. This CDR3 spans 14 amino acids. The germline V and J ends were trimmed by 7 bases and 3 bases, with 15 bases remaining between them. Germline V gene data show CDR1 as MNHEY and CDR2 as SVGAGI. Sequencing was performed with immunoSEQ multiplex PCR; in TCRdb, only in-frame clones are kept and a portion is missing. The table lists some 370,000 clones, 87% of them singletons, with about 10% in the top ten. A Seattle source enrolled patients during active infection and followed them longitudinally. The chain recombines TRBV6-5 with TRBJ1-1; D call uncertain. This TCR came from a woman between 25 and 40 years old with COVID-19, enrolled during active disease. Sequencing was carried out using peripheral blood. CDR3 residues: CASNRGFGDTEAFF. In DNA, the CDR3 is TGTGCCAGCAATCGAGGCTTCGGGGACACTGAAGCTTTCTTT.